The present TCR beta chain was sequenced within a study of shared clonotypes between healthy human individuals. Whole-study context: Three CD4 naive, three CD4 memory, two CD8 naive and one CD8 memory plate were used per donor. Study-wide findings and caveats: Naive subsets, compared against memory subsets, generally had larger estimated richness values. The generation probabilities recorded for non-shared clonotypes fell below those of clonotypes shared by all four donors.

The repertoire was sequenced with immunoSEQ multiplex PCR; TCRdb's copy has only in-frame clones and lacks some. Of approximately 2,000,000 clones listed, approximately 92% are singletons. V lost 7 bases, J lost 3 bases, and 5 bases stayed unmatched. This CDR3 comprises 14 residues. Per germline, CDR1 SQVTM and CDR2 ANQGSEA. For this clone: Its antigen is not identified.

CD45RO-negative cells were positively selected for CCR7, leaving out terminally differentiated effector memory CD45RA+ cells. Each donor was a Caucasian adult residing in Nashville, Tennessee. The origin of this receptor is a man aged 18-30 years in good health. Some clones in this sample may be carry-over from other donors' samples. The sample taken for sequencing was naive CD8+ T cells from PBMCs. The chain links TRBV29-1 to TRBJ1-5; 11 bases are a match to TRBD1. CDR3 residues: CSARTGGLNQPQHF. The CDR3 coding sequence is TGCAGCGCTCGGACAGGGGGCCTCAATCAGCCCCAGCATTTT.